The next 19 T cell receptor beta chains were all read from a single sample in a study of vaccination effects on CD4 cells after COVID-19. These receptors are not linked to any known antigen. Using immunoSEQ multiplex PCR, the repertoire was profiled, and TCRdb retains in-frame clones only, with some absent. The table has some 59,000 clones, 75% to 90% seen once. Viral peptide pools were used in the ViraFEST assay to expand antigen-specific CD4+ T cells, and sequencing came afterward. Once cultured for roughly nine days, the cells underwent separation to obtain CD4+ T cells. The sample here was CD4+ T cells from PBMCs cultured with HCoV-229E spike peptides, taken before COVID-19 vaccination. The receptors were sampled from a human donor who received a COVID-19 vaccine.

This chain joins TRBV7-8 and TRBJ2-7; D is perhaps TRBD2 (6 bases). The CDR3 sequence is 16 residues long. Trimming removed 0 bases at V and 3 bases at J, with 15 bases between. CDR1 is SGHVS and CDR2 is FQNEAQ in the germline V gene. The CDR3 bases are TGTGCCAGCAGCTTAGCGCGTTCAGGGACTCTCTACGAGCAGTACGTC. Translation: CASSLARSGTLYEQYV.

The rearrangement links TRBV3-1 (or the pseudogene TRBV3-2) to TRBJ2-2; D might be TRBD1 (7 bases). CDR3 length: 16 residues. Between the trimmed V and J ends, which lost 1 base and 6 bases, there was a span of 15 bases. Germline V lookup: CDR1 LGHDT, CDR2 YNNKEL (reference sequence). As DNA, the CDR3 is TGTGCCAGCAGCCAAGTCGGGCAGGGGGAGGCCGGGGAGCTGTTTTTT. Translation gives CASSQVGQGEAGELFF.

The chain employs TRBV5-1 and TRBJ1-5; 9 positions agree with TRBD1. The V gene's germline CDR1 is SGHRS and CDR2 YFSETQ. The length of the CDR3 is 16 residues. The junction had 12 bases not matched to a gene; V was cut back by 4 bases and J by 7 bases. CDR3 DNA: TGCGCCAGCAGCCCTACAGGGGGCACCTTCCCGCAGCCCCAGCATTTT. Translation: CASSPTGGTFPQPQHF. Full variable domain (rest looked up from reference TRBV5-1 and TRBJ1-5): KAGVTQTPRYLIKTRGQQVTLSCSPISGHRSVSWYQQTPGQGLQFLFEYFSETQRNKGNFPGRFSGRQFSNSRSEMNVSTLELGDSALYLCASSPTGGTFPQPQHFGDGTRLSIL.

The chain recombines TRBV29-1 with TRBJ1-1; no clear D. The CDR3 is 10 amino acids. Trimming took 7 bases from V and 5 from J, leaving 8 bases between them. From germline, CDR1 is SQVTM and CDR2 ANQGSEA. The CDR3, as DNA: TGCAGCGCCGCGACGACTGAAGCTTTCTTT. Translation: CSAATTEAFF.

The chain uses TRBV24-1 and TRBJ2-3; a weak D match, TRBD2 (6 bases). The germline CDR1 and CDR2 sequences are KGHDR and SFDVKD. The V and J ends lost 4 bases and 0 bases respectively, with 10 bases between them. The CDR3 consists of 15 residues. Written as DNA, the CDR3 is TGTGCCACCAGTGACCGGCGGGATAGCACAGATACGCAGTATTTT. This codes for CATSDRRDSTDTQYF.

This sequence joins TRBV6-2 or TRBV6-3 and TRBJ2-2, with D tentatively TRBD2 (6 bases). This CDR3 is built from 16 residues. Trimming removed 2 bases from V and 6 bases from J, with 16 bases in between. Germline CDR1 is MNHEY and CDR2 is SVGEGT. This chain's CDR3 is CASSYSAGSGAGELFF. The CDR3 DNA sequence: TGTGCCAGCAGTTACAGCGCGGGGAGTGGGGCCGGGGAGCTGTTTTTT.

CDR3 coding DNA: TGCGCCAGCAGCCAAGAGACAGCCGGCGGTGAAAAACTGTTTTTT. It translates to CASSQETAGGEKLFF. The V and J genes are TRBV4-3 and TRBJ1-4; weak D call: TRBD1 (5 bases). Germline CDR1 LGHNA, CDR2 YSLEER. The germline V and J ends were trimmed by 0 bases and 7 bases, with 12 bases remaining between them. The CDR3 is 15 residues long.

The V and J genes are TRBV24-1 and TRBJ2-5; D may be TRBD2 (5 bases). The CDR3 loop spans 15 amino acids. CDR1 and CDR2 from the germline V gene are KGHDR and SFDVKD. V was trimmed by 4 bases and J by 5 bases, leaving 16 bases between them. The CDR3 nucleotides are TGTGCCACCAGTGACACTGGGAGTCCGGGGGAGACCCAGTACTTC. Translation gives CATSDTGSPGETQYF.

This clone was seen only a few times. The chain joins TRBV24-1 to TRBJ2-1; TRBD1 agrees at 10 bases. J was trimmed by 5 bases and V by 4 bases; bases with no gene match: 7. The germline CDR1 and CDR2 sequences are KGHDR and SFDVKD. This CDR3 is built from 16 residues. The chain's CDR3 is CATSEARQGAHNEQFF. The CDR3 nucleotides are TGTGCCACCAGTGAGGCCCGACAGGGGGCACACAATGAGCAGTTCTTC.

In its sample, this clone was seen a few times. The rearrangement uses TRBV3-1 (or the pseudogene TRBV3-2) and TRBJ1-2; D is possibly TRBD1 (5 bases). V lost 0 bases to trimming and J lost 9 bases, with 11 bases between them. This CDR3 spans 13 amino acids. Germline V CDR1 and CDR2: LGHDT, YNNKEL (reference sequence). CDR3 in DNA: TGTGCCAGCAGCCAAGACAGGGATTCCCGCTACACCTTC. Translating it yields CASSQDRDSRYTF.

This chain joins TRBV18 and TRBJ1-1; TRBD1 is a possible D gene (6 bases). The CDR3 has 19 amino acids. V lost 5 bases to trimming and J lost 0 bases, with 25 bases between them. CDR1 is KGHSH and CDR2 is LQKENI in the germline V gene. CDR3: CASSFYLGAGRLMNTEAFF. Written as DNA, the CDR3 is TGTGCCAGCTCATTTTATCTGGGGGCAGGGAGGCTTATGAACACTGAAGCTTTCTTT.

Details on this clone: The same CDR3 can be traced to other DNA sequences in this sample. The rearrangement joins TRBV18 to TRBJ2-1; maybe TRBD2 (5 bases). CDR3 size: 15 residues. Germline V gene lookup returns CDR1 KGHSH and CDR2 LQKENI. Trimming took off 3 bases at V and 0 bases at J, with 9 bases between the two ends. The CDR3 DNA follows: TGTGCCAGCTCACCGTCGGGGTTCTCCTACAATGAGCAGTTCTTC. Residues: CASSPSGFSYNEQFF.

This clone turned up a few times. The chain couples TRBV2 to TRBJ1-2; perhaps TRBD1 as D (5 bases). The CDR3 contains 15 residues. V gave up 1 base and J gave up 3 bases, with 12 bases separating them. Germline V CDR1 and CDR2: SNHLY, FYNNEI. CDR3 DNA: TGTGCCAGCAGTGAAGGCTGGGGGAGGGACTATGGCTACACCTTC. Its protein product is CASSEGWGRDYGYTF.

CDR3 sequence reads: CASSDEQYV. CDR3 sequence (DNA): TGTGCCAGCAGTGACGAGCAGTACGTC. V usage is TRBV6-4 and J usage is TRBJ2-7; unclear D gene. Germline V gene data show CDR1 as MRHNA and CDR2 as SNTAGT. The CDR3 totals 9 residues. V lost 2 bases, J lost 7 bases, and 0 bases lay in between.

The J gene is TRBJ2-2, the V gene TRBV4-1; 9 bases map to TRBD1. The germline V gene has CDR1 MGHRA and CDR2 YSYEKL. The V gene end was trimmed by 2 bases and the J gene end by 3 bases; junction bases not matched to a gene: 1. This CDR3 spans 15 amino acids. The CDR3 DNA reads as TGCGCCAGCAGCCAAAGGACAGGGGACACCGGGGAGCTGTTTTTT. This sequence encodes CASSQRTGDTGELFF.

The genes are TRBV12-5 and TRBJ2-3; D tentatively reads TRBD1 or TRBD2 (7 bases each). This CDR3 region has 15 residues. CDR1 and CDR2 from the germline V gene are LGHNT and FRNRAP. With 7 bases removed from V and 3 bases from J, the gap between germline ends came to 17 bases. The CDR3 loop reads CASASREGATDTQYF. The CDR3 DNA reads as TGTGCTAGTGCCTCCAGGGAGGGGGCAACAGATACGCAGTATTTT.

The chain has TRBV6-5 and TRBJ2-5; D is perhaps TRBD1 (5 bases). The CDR3 is 15 amino acids. Looked up from germline, CDR1 is MNHEY and CDR2 is SVGAGI. V was trimmed by 0 bases and J by 3 bases, leaving 11 bases between them. CDR3 in DNA: TGTGCCAGCAGTTACTCCTTGGGGCAAGAAGAGACCCAGTACTTC. Translation: CASSYSLGQEETQYF.

The rearrangement links TRBV6-5 to TRBJ2-3, with no clear D. The V gene's germline CDR1 is MNHEY and CDR2 SVGAGI. CDR3 length: 13 residues. Trimming stripped 8 bases from V and 0 bases from J, with 9 bases between. CDR3 nucleotides: TGTGCCAGCGGCAGTCCTAGCACAGATACGCAGTATTTT. It codes for CASGSPSTDTQYF.

The rearrangement links TRBV5-8 to TRBJ2-5; D may be TRBD1 or TRBD2 (6 bases each). Germline V gene sequence: CDR1 SGHTS, CDR2 YDEGEE. Trimming cost V 7 bases and J 3 bases, with 31 bases left between them. CDR3 length: 19 amino acids. CDR3: CASPEMFRAWRGAKETQYF. For the CDR3, the DNA is TGTGCCAGCCCCGAGATGTTCAGGGCCTGGAGGGGGGCCAAAGAGACCCAGTACTTC.